The rows below give T cell receptor beta chains drawn from one sample of a study of OX40 agonist ivuxolimab in advanced cancers. Generated by immunoSEQ multiplex PCR, the TCRdb table keeps only in-frame clones and is missing some. The sample includes 57,000 or so clones, over 80% of them seen just once. The specimen was CD4+ or CD8+ T cells sorted from blood, collected in a trial of the OX40 agonist ivuxolimab. The receptors derive from an adult with an advanced solid tumor such as melanoma, head and neck, liver or kidney cancer. The CDR3 runs from the conserved cysteine through the conserved F or W. The D gene is left open where the match is weak. The size of a clone is reported for some rows only, either as once, few or many, or as a class for expanded clones.

>-|TRBJ1-4|TRBV9|medium-sized
CASSVTGSRLTNEKLFF
TGTGCCAGCAGCGTGACAGGCTCACGGCTAACTAATGAAAAACTGTTTTTT
>-|TRBJ2-5|TRBV29-1|-
CSVDLVVQETQYF
TGCAGCGTTGATCTGGTTGTACAAGAGACCCAGTACTTC
>-|TRBJ1-2|TRBV10-3|-
CAIRPRQASYGYTF
TGTGCCATCAGGCCTCGACAGGCCAGCTATGGCTACACCTTC
>-|TRBJ2-7|TRBV2|few
CASRVTSYEQYF
TGTGCCAGCAGAGTAACTAGCTACGAGCAGTACTTC
>-|TRBJ2-2|TRBV2|-
CASSPPRGSSTGELFF
TGTGCCAGCAGCCCTCCGAGGGGGTCTAGCACCGGGGAGCTGTTTTTT
>-|TRBJ2-5|TRBV19|-
CASSITGTGTQYF
TGTGCCAGTAGTATAACAGGGACGGGGACCCAGTACTTC
>-|TRBJ2-3|TRBV29-1|-
CSVEAIFTDTQYF
TGCAGCGTTGAGGCTATTTTCACAGATACGCAGTATTTT
>TRBD2|TRBJ2-1|TRBV28|-
CASRPSGGAYNEQFF
TGTGCCAGCAGACCTAGCGGGGGGGCCTACAATGAGCAGTTCTTC
>-|TRBJ2-3|TRBV7-6|once
CASSLGGPRTDTQYF
TGTGCCAGCAGCTTAGGGGGGCCCCGCACAGATACGCAGTATTTT
>TRBD1|TRBJ1-2|TRBV5-8|-
CASSLGTGNYGYTF
TGTGCCAGCAGCTTGGGGACAGGGAACTATGGCTACACCTTC
>-|TRBJ2-5|TRBV9|few
CASSVAAYQETQYF
TGTGCCAGCAGCGTCGCGGCATATCAAGAGACCCAGTACTTC
>-|TRBJ1-2|TRBV15|-
CATSRARDYGYTF
TGTGCCACCAGCAGAGCCAGGGACTATGGCTACACCTTC
>TRBD1|TRBJ1-4|TRBV28|few
CASGGRNEKLFF
TGTGCCTCAGGGGGTCGTAATGAAAAACTGTTTTTT
>-|TRBJ2-5|TRBV5-4|-
CASSLKFAGQETQYF
TGTGCCAGCAGCTTGAAATTCGCGGGACAAGAGACCCAGTACTTC
>-|TRBJ2-6|TRBV5-5|once
CASSSYSGANVLTF
TGTGCCAGCAGCTCCTACTCTGGGGCCAACGTCCTGACTTTC
>TRBD2|TRBJ2-5|TRBV5-6|-
CASSLAGLAQETQYF
TGTGCCAGCAGCTTGGCGGGACTAGCTCAAGAGACCCAGTACTTC
>-|TRBJ2-3|TRBV19|-
CASTPWPHADTQYF
TGTGCCAGTACCCCCTGGCCTCATGCAGATACGCAGTATTTT
>-|TRBJ2-5|TRBV2|-
CASSAGARYETQYF
TGTGCCAGCAGTGCGGGGGCGCGGTACGAGACCCAGTACTTC
>TRBD2|TRBJ2-7|TRBV6-6|-
CASSFGLAATYEQYF
TGTGCCAGCAGCTTCGGACTAGCGGCCACCTACGAGCAGTACTTC